This T cell receptor beta chain was retrieved from a study of blood T cells in healthy people across ages. This clonotype was counted many times. A second about 7 to 11 cycle PCR used barcoded and J-beta primers. MiXCR was run by TCRdb on the 5' RACE reads, yielding one entry per CDR3 protein. Among fewer than 1 million distinct CDR3 sequences listed, approximately 44% were seen once. CDR3 length: 13 amino acids. V gave up 5 bases and J gave up 2 bases, with 10 bases separating them. The sequencing sample was made of blood. The chain is built from TRBV12-3 or TRBV12-4 and TRBJ2-7; D remains unclear. The TCR originated in a man between 60 and 75 years old in good health. The CDR3 protein is CASSDGSPYEQYF. CDR3 DNA: TGTGCCAGCAGTGACGGTTCCCCCTACGAGCAGTACTTC.